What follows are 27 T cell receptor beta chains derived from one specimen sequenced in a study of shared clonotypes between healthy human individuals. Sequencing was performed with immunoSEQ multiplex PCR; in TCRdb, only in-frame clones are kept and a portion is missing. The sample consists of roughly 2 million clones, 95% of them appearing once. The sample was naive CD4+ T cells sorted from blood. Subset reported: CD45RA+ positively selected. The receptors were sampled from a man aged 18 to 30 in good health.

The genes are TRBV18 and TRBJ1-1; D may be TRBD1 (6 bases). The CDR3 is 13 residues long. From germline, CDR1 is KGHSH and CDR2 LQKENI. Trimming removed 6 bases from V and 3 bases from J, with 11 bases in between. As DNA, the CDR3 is TGTGCCAGCTCCGCAGGGGTGGACACTGAAGCTTTCTTT. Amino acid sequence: CASSAGVDTEAFF. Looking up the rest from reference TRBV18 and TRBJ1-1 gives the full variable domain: NAGVMQNPRHLVRRRGQEARLRCSPMKGHSHVYWYRQLPEEGLKFMVYLQKENIIDESGMPKERFSAEFPKEGPSILRIQQVVRGDSAAYFCASSAGVDTEAFFGQGTRLTVV.

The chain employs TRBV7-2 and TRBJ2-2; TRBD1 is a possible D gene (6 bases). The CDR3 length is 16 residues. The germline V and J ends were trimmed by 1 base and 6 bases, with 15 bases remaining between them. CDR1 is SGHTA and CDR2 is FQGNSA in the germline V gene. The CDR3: CASSLGDTVGSGELFF. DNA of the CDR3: TGTGCCAGCAGCTTAGGGGACACAGTCGGTTCCGGGGAGCTGTTTTTT.

The DNA for the CDR3 is TGTGCCAGCTCCCTCGCGAACCGGGGGGAAGCTTTCTTT. Its translation is CASSLANRGEAFF. The chain carries TRBV18 and TRBJ1-1; maybe TRBD1 (5 bases). Germline V gene lookup returns CDR1 KGHSH and CDR2 LQKENI. The V gene lost 6 bases and the J gene lost 8 bases, with 16 bases spanning the gap. The CDR3 spans 13 residues.

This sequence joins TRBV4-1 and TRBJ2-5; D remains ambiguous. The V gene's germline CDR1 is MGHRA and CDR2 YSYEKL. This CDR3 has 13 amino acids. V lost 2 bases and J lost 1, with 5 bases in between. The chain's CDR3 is CASSQRVQETQYF. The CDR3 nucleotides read TGCGCCAGCAGCCAAAGGGTCCAAGAGACCCAGTACTTC.

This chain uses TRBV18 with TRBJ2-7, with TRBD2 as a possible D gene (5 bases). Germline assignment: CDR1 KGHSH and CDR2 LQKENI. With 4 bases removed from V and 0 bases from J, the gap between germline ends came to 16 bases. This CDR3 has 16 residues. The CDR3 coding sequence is TGTGCCAGCTCACTGTCGGGGAACTCTTTCTCCTACGAGCAGTACTTC. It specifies CASSLSGNSFSYEQYF.

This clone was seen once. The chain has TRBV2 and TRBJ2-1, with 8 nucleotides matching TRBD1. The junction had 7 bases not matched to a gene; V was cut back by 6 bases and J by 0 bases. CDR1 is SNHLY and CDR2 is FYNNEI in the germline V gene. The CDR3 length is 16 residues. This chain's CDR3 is CASSQDRASSYNEQFF. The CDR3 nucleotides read TGTGCCAGCAGCCAGGACAGGGCGAGCTCCTACAATGAGCAGTTCTTC.

CDR3 region: CSVLLVREFYLRHYNEQFF. For the CDR3, the DNA is TGCAGCGTCCTCCTTGTGCGGGAGTTTTACCTACGACATTACAATGAGCAGTTCTTC. The V gene is TRBV29-1, the J gene TRBJ2-1; 7 nucleotides agree with TRBD2. Germline lookup yields CDR1 SQVTM and CDR2 ANQGSEA. The V and J ends lost 6 bases and 4 bases, in that order; junction bases with no gene match: 24. This CDR3 region has 19 residues.

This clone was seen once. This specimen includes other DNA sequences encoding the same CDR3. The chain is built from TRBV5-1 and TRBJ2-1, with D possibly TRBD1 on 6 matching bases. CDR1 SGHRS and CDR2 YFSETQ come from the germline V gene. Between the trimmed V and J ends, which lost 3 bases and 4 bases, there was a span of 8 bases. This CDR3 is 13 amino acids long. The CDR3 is CASSSDRYNEQFF. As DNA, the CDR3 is TGCGCCAGCAGCTCCGACAGGTACAATGAGCAGTTCTTC. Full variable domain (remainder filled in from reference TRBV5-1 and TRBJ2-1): KAGVTQTPRYLIKTRGQQVTLSCSPISGHRSVSWYQQTPGQGLQFLFEYFSETQRNKGNFPGRFSGRQFSNSRSEMNVSTLELGDSALYLCASSSDRYNEQFFGPGTRLTVL.

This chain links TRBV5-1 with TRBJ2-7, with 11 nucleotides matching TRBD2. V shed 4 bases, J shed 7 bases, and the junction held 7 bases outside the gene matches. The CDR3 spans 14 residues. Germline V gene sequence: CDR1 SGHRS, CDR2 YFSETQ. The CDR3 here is CASSPTSGTREQYF. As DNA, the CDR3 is TGCGCCAGCAGCCCGACTAGCGGGACTCGGGAGCAGTACTTC.

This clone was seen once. CDR3 nucleotide sequence: TGCAGCGTAGGGGGGGGCTTTGGCTACACCTTC. Protein product: CSVGGGFGYTF. The rearrangement links TRBV29-1 to TRBJ1-2; a possible D gene is TRBD1 (6 bases). Trimming removed 6 bases from V and 7 bases from J, with 12 bases in between. The germline V gene encodes CDR1 SQVTM and CDR2 ANQGSEA. The CDR3 is 11 residues long. The variable domain in full, completed from reference TRBV29-1 and TRBJ1-2, reads SAVISQKPSRDICQRGTSLTIQCQVDSQVTMMFWYRQQPGQSLTLIATANQGSEATYESGFVIDKFPISRPNLTFSTLTVSNMSPEDSSIYLCSVGGGFGYTFGSGTRLTVV.

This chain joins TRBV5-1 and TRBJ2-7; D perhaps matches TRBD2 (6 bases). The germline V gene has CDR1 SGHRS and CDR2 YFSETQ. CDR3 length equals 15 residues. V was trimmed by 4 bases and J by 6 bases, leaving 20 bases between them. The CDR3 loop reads CASSRAATSYGEQYF. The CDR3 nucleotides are TGCGCCAGCAGCCGGGCTGCTACTAGCTACGGCGAGCAGTACTTC.

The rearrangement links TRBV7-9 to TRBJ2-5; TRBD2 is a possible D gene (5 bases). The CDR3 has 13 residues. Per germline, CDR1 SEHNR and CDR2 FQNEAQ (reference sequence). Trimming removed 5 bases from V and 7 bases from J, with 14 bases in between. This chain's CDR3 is CASSRTDLGTQYF. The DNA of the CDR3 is TGTGCCAGCAGCCGGACTGACCTGGGGACCCAGTACTTC.

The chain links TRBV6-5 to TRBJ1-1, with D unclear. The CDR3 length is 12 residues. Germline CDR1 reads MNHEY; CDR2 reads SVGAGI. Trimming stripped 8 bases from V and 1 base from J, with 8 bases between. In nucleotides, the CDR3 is TGTGCCAGCGGGCGGACGAACACTGAAGCTTTCTTT. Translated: CASGRTNTEAFF.

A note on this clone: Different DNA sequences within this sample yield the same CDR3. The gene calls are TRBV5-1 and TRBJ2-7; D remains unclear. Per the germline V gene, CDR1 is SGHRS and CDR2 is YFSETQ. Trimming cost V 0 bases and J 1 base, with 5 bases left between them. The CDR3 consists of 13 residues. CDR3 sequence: CASSLGNSYEQYF. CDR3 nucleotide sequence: TGCGCCAGCAGCTTGGGTAATTCCTACGAGCAGTACTTC.

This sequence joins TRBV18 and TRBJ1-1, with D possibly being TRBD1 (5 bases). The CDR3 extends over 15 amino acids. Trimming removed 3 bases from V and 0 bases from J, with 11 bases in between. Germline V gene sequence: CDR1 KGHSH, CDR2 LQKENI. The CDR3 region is CASSPGQAVNTEAFF. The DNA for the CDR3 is TGTGCCAGCTCACCGGGGCAGGCTGTGAACACTGAAGCTTTCTTT.

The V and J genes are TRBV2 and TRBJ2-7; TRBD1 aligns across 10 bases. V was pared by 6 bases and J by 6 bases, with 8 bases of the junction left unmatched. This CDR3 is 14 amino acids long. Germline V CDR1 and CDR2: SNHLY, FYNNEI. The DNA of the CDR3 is TGTGCCAGCAGCCCAAGACAGGGGGCTAGCGAGCAGTACTTC. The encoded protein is CASSPRQGASEQYF.

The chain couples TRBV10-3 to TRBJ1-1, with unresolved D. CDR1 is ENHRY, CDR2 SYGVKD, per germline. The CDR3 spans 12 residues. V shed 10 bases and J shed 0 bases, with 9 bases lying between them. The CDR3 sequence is CATAGLNTEAFF. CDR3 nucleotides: TGTGCCACCGCGGGTTTGAACACTGAAGCTTTCTTT.

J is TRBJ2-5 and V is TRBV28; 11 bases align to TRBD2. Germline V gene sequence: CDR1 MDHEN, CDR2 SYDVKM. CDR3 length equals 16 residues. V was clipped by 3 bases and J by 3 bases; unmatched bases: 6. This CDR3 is CASSFAGSGGEETQYF. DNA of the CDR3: TGTGCCAGCAGTTTCGCTGGTAGCGGGGGGGAAGAGACCCAGTACTTC.

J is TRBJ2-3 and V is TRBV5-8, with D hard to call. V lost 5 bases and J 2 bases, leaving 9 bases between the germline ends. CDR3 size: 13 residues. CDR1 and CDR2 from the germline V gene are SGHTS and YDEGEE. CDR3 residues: CASRGRVTDTQYF. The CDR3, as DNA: TGTGCCAGCAGGGGCAGAGTCACAGATACGCAGTATTTT.

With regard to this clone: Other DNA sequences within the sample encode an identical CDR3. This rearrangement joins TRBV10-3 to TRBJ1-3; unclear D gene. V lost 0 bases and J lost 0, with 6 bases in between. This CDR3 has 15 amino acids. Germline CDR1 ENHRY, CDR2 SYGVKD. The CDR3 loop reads CAISESRGSGNTIYF. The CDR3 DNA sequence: TGTGCCATCAGTGAGTCGCGGGGCTCTGGAAACACCATATATTTT.

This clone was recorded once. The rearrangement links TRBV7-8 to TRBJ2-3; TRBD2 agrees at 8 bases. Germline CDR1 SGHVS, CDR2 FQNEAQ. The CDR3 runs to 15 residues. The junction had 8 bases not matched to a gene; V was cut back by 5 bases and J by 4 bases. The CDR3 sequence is CASSRLGLVPDTQYF. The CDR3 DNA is TGTGCCAGCAGCCGTCTGGGACTAGTTCCAGATACGCAGTATTTT.

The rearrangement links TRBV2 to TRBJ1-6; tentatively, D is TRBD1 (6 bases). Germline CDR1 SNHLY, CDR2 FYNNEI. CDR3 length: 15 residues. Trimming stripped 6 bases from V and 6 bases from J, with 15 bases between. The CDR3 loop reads CASSSTWTVNSPLHF. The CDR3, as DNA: TGTGCCAGCAGCAGTACCTGGACAGTTAATTCACCCCTCCACTTT.

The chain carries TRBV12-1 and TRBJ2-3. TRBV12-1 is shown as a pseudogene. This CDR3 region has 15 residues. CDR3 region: CASSPGKGLADTQYF. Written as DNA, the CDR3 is TGTGCCAGCAGCCCCGGAAAGGGTCTCGCAGATACGCAGTATTTT.

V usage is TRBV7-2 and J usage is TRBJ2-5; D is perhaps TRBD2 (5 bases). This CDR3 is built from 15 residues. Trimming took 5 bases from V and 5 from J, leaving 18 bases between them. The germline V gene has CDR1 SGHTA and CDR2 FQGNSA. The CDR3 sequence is CASSRAEGFFETQYF. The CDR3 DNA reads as TGTGCCAGCAGCCGTGCCGAGGGATTTTTTGAGACCCAGTACTTC.

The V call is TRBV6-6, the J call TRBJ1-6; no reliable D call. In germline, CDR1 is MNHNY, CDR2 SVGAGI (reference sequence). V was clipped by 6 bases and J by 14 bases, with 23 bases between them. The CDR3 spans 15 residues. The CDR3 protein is CASSLTAPPLLALHF. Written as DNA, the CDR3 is TGTGCCAGCAGCCTCACGGCGCCTCCTTTGCTTGCCCTCCACTTT.

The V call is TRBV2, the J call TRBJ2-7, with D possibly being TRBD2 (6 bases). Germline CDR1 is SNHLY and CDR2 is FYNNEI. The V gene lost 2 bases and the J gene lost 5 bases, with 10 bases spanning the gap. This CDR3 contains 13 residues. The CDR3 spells CASSESQRDEQYF. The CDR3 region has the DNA TGTGCCAGCAGTGAAAGTCAGCGGGACGAGCAGTACTTC.

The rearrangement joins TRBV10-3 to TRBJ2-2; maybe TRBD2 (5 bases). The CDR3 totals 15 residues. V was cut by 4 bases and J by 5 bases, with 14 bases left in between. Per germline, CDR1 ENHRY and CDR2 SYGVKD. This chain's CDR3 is CAISVALANTGELFF. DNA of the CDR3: TGTGCCATCAGTGTAGCTCTAGCTAATACCGGGGAGCTGTTTTTT.